Shown below are 3 T cell receptor beta chains from a single sample sequenced in a study of cytomegalovirus exposure and HLA in healthy donors. PCR primers comprised 60 Vbeta and 13 Jbeta primers. Generated by immunoSEQ multiplex PCR, the TCRdb table keeps only in-frame clones and is missing some. Among some 120,000 clones listed, approximately 80% were seen once. Sequences were obtained from PBMCs. Receptors were obtained from a woman aged 40 to 50 in good health and CMV-seropositive.

CDR3 bases: TGTGCCAGCAGTAAAACTAGTAATTCCTACGAGCAGTACTTC. Translating it yields CASSKTSNSYEQYF. J is TRBJ2-7 and V is TRBV27; D perhaps matches TRBD2 (5 bases). Trimming took off 5 bases at V and 1 base at J, with 12 bases between the two ends. This CDR3 has 14 amino acids. Germline CDR1 MNHEY, CDR2 SMNVEV (reference sequence).

The rearrangement joins TRBV2 to TRBJ2-3; TRBD2 is a possible D gene (5 bases). Trimming removed 5 bases at V and 2 bases at J, with 8 bases between. CDR1 and CDR2 from the germline V gene are SNHLY and FYNNEI. The CDR3 is 13 amino acids. The CDR3 protein is CASSREVTDTQYF. The CDR3 coding sequence is TGTGCCAGCAGTCGGGAAGTCACAGATACGCAGTATTTT. The complete variable domain, with remaining parts taken from reference TRBV2 and TRBJ2-3, reads EPEVTQTPSHQVTQMGQEVILRCVPISNHLYFYWYRQILGQKVEFLVSFYNNEISEKSEIFDDQFSVERPDGSNFTLKIRSTKLEDSAMYFCASSREVTDTQYFGPGTRLTVL.

This clone occurred a few times. The chain employs TRBV6-5 and TRBJ2-3, with TRBD1 as a possible D gene (6 bases). The V and J ends lost 8 bases and 7 bases respectively, with 22 bases between them. The length of the CDR3 is 15 residues. Germline values: CDR1 MNHEY, CDR2 SVGAGI. CDR3 protein: CASADPGTSQYTQYF. In nucleotides, the CDR3 is TGTGCCAGCGCAGATCCCGGGACATCCCAATATACGCAGTATTTT.